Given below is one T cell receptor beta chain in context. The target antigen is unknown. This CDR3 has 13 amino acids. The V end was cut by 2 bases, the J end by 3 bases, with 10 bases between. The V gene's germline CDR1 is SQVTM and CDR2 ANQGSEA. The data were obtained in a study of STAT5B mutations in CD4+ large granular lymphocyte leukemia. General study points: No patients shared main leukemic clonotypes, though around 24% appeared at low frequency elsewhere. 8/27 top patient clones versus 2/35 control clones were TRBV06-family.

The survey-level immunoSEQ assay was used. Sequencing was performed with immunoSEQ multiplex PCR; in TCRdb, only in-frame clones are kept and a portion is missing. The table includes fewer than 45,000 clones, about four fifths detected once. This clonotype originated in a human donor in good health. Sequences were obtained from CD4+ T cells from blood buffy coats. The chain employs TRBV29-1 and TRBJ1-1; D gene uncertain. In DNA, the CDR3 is TGCAGCGTTGAATCCCCGCGGGACACTGAAGCTTTCTTT. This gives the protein CSVESPRDTEAFF.